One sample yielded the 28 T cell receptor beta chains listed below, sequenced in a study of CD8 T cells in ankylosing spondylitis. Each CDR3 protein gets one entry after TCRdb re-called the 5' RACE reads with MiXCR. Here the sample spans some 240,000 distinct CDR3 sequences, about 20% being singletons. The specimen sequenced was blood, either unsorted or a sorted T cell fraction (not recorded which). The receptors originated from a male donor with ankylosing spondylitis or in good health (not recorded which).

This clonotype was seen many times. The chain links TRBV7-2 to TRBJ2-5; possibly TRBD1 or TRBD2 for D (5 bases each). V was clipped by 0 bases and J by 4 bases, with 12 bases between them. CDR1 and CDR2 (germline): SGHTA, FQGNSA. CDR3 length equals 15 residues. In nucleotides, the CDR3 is TGTGCCAGCAGCTTAGCCGTGGGGGTAGGAGAGACCCAGTACTTC. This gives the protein CASSLAVGVGETQYF. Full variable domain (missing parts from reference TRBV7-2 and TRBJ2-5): GAGVSQSPSNKVTEKGKDVELRCDPISGHTALYWYRQSLGQGLEFLIYFQGNSAPDKSGLPSDRFSAERTGGSVSTLTIQRTQQEDSAVYLCASSLAVGVGETQYFGPGTRLLVL.

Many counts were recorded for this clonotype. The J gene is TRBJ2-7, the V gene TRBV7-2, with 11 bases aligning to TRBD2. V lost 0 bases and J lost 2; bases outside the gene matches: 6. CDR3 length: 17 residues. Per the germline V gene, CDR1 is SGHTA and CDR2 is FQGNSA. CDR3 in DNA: TGTGCCAGCAGCTTAGCTAGACTAGCGGGAACTACCTACGAGCAGTACTTC. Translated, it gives CASSLARLAGTTYEQYF.

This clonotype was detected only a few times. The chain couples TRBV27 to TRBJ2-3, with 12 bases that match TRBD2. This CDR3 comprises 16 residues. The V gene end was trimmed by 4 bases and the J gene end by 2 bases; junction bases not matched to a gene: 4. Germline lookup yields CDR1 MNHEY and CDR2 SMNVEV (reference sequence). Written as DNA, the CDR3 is TGTGCCAGCAGTTCTGGACTAGCGGGGAACACAGATACGCAGTATTTT. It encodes CASSSGLAGNTDTQYF.

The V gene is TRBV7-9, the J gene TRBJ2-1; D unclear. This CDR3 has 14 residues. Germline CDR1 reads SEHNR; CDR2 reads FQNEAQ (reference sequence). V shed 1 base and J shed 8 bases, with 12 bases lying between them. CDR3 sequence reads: CASSLVLSADEQFF. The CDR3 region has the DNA TGTGCCAGCAGCTTAGTCTTGAGCGCCGATGAGCAGTTCTTC. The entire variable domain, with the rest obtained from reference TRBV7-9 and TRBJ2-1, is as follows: DTGVSQNPRHKITKRGQNVTFRCDPISEHNRLYWYRQTLGQGPEFLTYFQNEAQLEKSRLLSDRFSAERPKGSFSTLEIQRTEQGDSAMYLCASSLVLSADEQFFGPGTRLTVL.

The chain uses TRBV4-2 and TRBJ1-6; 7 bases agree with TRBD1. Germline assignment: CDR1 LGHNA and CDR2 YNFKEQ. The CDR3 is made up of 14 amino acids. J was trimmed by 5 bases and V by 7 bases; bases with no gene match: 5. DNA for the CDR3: TGTGCCAGCAACCCCGGGACAGATAATTCACCCCTCCACTTT. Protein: CASNPGTDNSPLHF.

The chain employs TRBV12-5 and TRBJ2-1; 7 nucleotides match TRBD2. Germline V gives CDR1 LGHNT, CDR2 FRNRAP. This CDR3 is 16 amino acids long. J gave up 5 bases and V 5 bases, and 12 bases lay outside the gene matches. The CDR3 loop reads CASGPNLLAENNEQFF. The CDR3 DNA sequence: TGTGCTAGTGGTCCAAATCTCCTAGCGGAAAACAATGAGCAGTTCTTC. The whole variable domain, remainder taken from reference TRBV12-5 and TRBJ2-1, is DARVTQTPRHKVTEMGQEVTMRCQPILGHNTVFWYRQTMMQGLELLAYFRNRAPLDDSGMPKDRFSAEMPDATLATLKIQPSEPRDSAVYFCASGPNLLAENNEQFFGPGTRLTVL.

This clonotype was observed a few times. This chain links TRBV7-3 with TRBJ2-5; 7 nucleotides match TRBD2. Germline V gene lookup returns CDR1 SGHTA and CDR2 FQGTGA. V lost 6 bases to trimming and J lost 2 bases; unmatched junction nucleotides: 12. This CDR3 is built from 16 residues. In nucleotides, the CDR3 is TGTGCCAGCAGTTTTTCCCGGCGGGGGAGGCAAGAGACCCAGTACTTC. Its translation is CASSFSRRGRQETQYF.

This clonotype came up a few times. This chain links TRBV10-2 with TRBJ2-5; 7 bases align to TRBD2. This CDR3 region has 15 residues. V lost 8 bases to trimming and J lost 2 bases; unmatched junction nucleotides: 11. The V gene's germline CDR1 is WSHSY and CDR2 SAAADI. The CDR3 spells CASSVTAGDQETQYF. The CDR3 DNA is TGCGCCAGCTCTGTTACGGCGGGAGATCAAGAGACCCAGTACTTC.

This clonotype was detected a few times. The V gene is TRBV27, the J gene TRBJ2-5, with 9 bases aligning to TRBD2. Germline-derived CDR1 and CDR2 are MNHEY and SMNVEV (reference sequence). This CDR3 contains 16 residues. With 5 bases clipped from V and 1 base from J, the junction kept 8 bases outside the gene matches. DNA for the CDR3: TGTGCCAGCAGTCCGACTAGCGGCCATGTCCAAGAGACCCAGTACTTC. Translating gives CASSPTSGHVQETQYF.

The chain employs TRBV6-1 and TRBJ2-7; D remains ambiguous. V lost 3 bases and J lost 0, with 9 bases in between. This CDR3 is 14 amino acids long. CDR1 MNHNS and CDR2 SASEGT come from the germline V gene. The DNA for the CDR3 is TGTGCCAGCAGTGAGGCGACACTCTCCTACGAGCAGTACTTC. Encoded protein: CASSEATLSYEQYF.

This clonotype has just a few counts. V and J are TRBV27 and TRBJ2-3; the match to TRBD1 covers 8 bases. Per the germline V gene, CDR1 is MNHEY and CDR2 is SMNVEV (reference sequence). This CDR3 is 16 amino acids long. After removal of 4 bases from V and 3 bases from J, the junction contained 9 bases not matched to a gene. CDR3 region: CASSYSQGALTDTQYF. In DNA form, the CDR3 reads TGTGCCAGCAGTTATAGCCAGGGGGCACTAACAGATACGCAGTATTTT.

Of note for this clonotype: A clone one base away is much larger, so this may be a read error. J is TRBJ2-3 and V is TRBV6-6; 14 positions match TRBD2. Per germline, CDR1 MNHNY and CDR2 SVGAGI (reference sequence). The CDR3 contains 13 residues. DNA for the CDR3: TGTGGCAGCAGTCGGGGACTAGCGGGAGAAAGTTTATTT. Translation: CGSSRGLAGESLF.

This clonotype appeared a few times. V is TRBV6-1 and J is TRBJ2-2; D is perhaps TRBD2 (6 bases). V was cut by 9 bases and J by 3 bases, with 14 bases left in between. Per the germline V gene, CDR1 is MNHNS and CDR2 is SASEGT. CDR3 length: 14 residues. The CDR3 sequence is CASFSGTDTGELFF. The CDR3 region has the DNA TGTGCCAGTTTTTCGGGGACTGACACCGGGGAGCTGTTTTTT.

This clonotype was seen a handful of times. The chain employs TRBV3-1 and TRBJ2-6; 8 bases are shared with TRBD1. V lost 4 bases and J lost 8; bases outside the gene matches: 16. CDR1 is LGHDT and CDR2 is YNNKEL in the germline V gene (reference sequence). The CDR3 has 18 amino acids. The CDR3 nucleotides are TGTGCCAGCAGCCTCTCCGACAGGGGCGCCTCCGTTTCCAACGTCCTGACTTTC. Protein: CASSLSDRGASVSNVLTF. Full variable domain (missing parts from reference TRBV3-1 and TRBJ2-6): DTAVSQTPKYLVTQMGNDKSIKCEQNLGHDTMYWYKQDSKKFLKIMFSYNNKELIINETVPNRFSPKSPDKAHLNLHINSLELGDSAVYFCASSLSDRGASVSNVLTFGAGSRLTVL.

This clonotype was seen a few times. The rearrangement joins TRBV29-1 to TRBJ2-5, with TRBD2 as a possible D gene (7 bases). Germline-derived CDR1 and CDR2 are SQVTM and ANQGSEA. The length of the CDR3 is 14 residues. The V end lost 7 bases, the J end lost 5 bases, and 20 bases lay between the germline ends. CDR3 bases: TGCAGCGCGCACAGAGGGGGGGAGCGGGAGACCCAGTACTTC. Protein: CSAHRGGERETQYF.

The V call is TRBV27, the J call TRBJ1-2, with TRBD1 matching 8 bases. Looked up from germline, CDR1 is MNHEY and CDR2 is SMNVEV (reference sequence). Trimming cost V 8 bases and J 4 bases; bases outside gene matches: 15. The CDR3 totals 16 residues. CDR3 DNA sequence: TGTGCCAGCGGTAGGGCAGGGGGCGCATCCTCCTATGGCTACACCTTC. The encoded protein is CASGRAGGASSYGYTF.

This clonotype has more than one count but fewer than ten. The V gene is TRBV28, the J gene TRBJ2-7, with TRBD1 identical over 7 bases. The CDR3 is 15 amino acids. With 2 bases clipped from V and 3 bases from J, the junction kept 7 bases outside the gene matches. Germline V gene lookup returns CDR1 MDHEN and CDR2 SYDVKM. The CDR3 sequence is CASSLLITGVYEQYF. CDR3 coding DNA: TGTGCCAGCAGTTTACTCATAACAGGGGTCTACGAGCAGTACTTC.

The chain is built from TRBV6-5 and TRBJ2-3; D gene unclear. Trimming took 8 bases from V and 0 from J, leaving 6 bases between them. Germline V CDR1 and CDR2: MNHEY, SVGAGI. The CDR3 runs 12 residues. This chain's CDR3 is CASWQSTDTQYF. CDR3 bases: TGTGCCAGCTGGCAGAGCACAGATACGCAGTATTTT.

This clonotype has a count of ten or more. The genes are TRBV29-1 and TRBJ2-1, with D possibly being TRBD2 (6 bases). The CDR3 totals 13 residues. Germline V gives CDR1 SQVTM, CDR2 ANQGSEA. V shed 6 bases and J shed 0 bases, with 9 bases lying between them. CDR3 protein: CSVDGSSYNEQFF. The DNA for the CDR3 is TGCAGCGTGGACGGGAGCTCCTACAATGAGCAGTTCTTC.

DNA for the CDR3: TGTGCCAGCAGCGTAGCCGGAGCGGGAGGAAGCACAGATACGCAGTATTTT. This codes for CASSVAGAGGSTDTQYF. This sequence joins TRBV9 and TRBJ2-3; 9 bases match TRBD2. Germline CDR1 SGDLS, CDR2 YYNGEE. The CDR3 length is 17 residues. The J segment lost 0 bases and the V segment lost 0 bases, leaving 5 bases of the junction unmatched.

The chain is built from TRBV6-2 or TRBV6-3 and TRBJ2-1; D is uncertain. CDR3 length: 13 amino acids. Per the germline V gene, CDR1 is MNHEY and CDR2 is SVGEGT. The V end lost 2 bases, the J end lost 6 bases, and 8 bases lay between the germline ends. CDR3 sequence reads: CASSYVVVNEQFF. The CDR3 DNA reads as TGTGCCAGCAGTTACGTTGTTGTCAATGAGCAGTTCTTC.

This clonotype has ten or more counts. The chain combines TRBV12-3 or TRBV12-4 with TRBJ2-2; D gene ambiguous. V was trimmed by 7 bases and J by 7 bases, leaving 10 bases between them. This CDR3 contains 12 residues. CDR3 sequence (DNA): TGTGCCAGCAAAGACGGCGTCGGGGAGCTGTTTTTT. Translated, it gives CASKDGVGELFF.

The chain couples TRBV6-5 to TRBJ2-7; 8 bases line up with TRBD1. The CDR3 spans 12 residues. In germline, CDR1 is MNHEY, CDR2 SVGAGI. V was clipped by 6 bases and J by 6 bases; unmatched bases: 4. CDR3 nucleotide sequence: TGTGCCAGCAGCATGACAGGGGTCGAGCAGTACTTC. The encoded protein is CASSMTGVEQYF.

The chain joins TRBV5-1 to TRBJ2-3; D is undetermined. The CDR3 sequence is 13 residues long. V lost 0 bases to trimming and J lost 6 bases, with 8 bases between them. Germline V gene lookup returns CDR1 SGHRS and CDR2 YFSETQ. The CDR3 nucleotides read TGCGCCAGCAGCTTGGAGAATGAGGATACGCAGTATTTT. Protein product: CASSLENEDTQYF.

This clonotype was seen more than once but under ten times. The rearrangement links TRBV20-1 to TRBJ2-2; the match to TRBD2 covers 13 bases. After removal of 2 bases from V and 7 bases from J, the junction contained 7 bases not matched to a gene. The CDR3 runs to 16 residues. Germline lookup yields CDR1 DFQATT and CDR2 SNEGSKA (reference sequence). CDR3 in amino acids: CSARSLAGGPHGELFF. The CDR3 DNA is TGCAGTGCTAGATCACTAGCGGGAGGGCCCCACGGGGAGCTGTTTTTT.

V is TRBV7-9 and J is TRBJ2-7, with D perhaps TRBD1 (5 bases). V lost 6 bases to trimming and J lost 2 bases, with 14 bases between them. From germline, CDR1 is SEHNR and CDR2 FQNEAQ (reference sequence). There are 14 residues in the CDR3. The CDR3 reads CASSPYQGTYEQYF. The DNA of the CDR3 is TGTGCCAGCAGTCCTTACCAGGGTACCTACGAGCAGTACTTC.

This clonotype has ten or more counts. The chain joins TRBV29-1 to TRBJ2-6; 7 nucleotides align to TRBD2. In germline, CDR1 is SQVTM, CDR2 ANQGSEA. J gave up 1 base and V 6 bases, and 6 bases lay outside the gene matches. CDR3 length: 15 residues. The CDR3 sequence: CSVGGSGSGANVLTF. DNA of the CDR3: TGCAGCGTCGGGGGGAGCGGGTCTGGGGCCAACGTCCTGACTTTC.

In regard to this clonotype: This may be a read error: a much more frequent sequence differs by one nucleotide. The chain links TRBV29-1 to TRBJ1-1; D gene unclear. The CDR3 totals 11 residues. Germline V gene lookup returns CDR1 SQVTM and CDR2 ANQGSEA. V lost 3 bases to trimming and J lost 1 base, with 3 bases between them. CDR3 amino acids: CSVDGNTEAFF. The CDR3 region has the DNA TGCAGCGTTGACGGGAACACTGAAGCTTTCTTT.